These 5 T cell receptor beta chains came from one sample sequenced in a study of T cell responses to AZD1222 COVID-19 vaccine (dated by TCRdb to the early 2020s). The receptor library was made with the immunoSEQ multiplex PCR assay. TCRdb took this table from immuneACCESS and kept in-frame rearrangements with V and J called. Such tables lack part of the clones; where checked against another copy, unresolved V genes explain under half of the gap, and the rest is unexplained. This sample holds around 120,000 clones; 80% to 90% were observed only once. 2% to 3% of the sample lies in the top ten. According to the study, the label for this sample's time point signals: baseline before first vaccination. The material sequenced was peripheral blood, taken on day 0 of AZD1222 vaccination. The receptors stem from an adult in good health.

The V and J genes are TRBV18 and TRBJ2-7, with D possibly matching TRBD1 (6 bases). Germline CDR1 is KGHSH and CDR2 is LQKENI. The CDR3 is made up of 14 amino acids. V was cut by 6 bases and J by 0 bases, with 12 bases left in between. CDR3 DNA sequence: TGTGCCAGCTCTCAGGACAGCAGCTCCTACGAGCAGTACTTC. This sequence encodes CASSQDSSSYEQYF.

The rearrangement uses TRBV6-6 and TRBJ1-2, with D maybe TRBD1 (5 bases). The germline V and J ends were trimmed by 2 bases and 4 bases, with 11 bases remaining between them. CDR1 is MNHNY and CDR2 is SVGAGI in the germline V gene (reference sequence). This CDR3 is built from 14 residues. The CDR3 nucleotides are TGTGCCAGCAGTTACGCCGACAGCCTCTATGGCTACACCTTC. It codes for CASSYADSLYGYTF.

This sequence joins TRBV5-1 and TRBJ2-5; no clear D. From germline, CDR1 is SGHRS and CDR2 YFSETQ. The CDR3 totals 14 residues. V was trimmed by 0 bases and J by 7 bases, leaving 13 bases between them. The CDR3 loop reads CASSLAVDSGTQYF. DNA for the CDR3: TGCGCCAGCAGCTTGGCGGTGGATTCGGGGACCCAGTACTTC.

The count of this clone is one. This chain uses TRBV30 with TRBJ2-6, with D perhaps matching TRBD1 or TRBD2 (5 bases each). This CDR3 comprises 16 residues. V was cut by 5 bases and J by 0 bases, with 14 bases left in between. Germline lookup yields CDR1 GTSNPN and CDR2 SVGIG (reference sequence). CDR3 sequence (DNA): TGTGCCTGGCGCCCGAGGGACCTCTCTGGGGCCAACGTCCTGACTTTC. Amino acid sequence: CAWRPRDLSGANVLTF.

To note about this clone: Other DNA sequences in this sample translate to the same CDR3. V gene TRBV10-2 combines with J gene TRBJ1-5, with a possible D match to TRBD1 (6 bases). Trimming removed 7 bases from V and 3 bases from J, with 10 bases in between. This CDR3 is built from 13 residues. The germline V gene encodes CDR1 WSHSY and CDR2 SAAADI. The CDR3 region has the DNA TGCGCCAGCAAGGACAGCTCCAATCAGCCCCAGCATTTT. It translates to CASKDSSNQPQHF.